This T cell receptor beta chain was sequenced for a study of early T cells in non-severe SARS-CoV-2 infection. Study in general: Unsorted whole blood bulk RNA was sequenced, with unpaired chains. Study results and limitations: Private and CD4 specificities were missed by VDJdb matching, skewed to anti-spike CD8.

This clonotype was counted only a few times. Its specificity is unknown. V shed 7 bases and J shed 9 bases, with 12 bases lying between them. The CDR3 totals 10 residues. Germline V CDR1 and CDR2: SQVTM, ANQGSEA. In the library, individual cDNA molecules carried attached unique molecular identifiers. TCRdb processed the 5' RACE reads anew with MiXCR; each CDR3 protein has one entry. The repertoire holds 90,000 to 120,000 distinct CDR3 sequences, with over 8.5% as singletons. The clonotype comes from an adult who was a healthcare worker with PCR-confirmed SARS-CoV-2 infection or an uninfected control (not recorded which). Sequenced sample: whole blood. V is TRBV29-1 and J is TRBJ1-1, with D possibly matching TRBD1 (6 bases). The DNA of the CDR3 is TGCAGCGGACAGGAAGAGAAAGCTTTCTTT. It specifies CSGQEEKAFF.